Detailed here is one TCR beta chain. Its antigen is unknown. The PCR used 60 Vbeta and 13 Jbeta primers. Repertoires were generated with immunoSEQ multiplex PCR, while TCRdb's copy carries only in-frame clones and drops some. The sample contains 150,000 to 200,000 clones, about 80% of which appear only once. This record belongs to a study of cytomegalovirus exposure and HLA in healthy donors. Study-level background: In a previous analysis, around 110 million unique TCR beta sequences were found from some 180 million T cells.

The study, taken as a whole, reports: After further analysis at a later stage, roughly 15,000 TCR beta sequences were associated with HLA alleles at 0.05 false discovery rate. When analyzed later, the rates of TCR association showed variation by HLA locus, with DRB1 the most and HLA-C the fewest.

The CDR3 spans 12 residues. CDR1 and CDR2 from the germline V gene are SNHLY and FYNNEI. V shed 9 bases and J shed 1 base, with 10 bases lying between them. The V call is TRBV2, the J call TRBJ2-7, with a weak D call TRBD2 (5 bases). This TCR was sampled from a woman under 40 in good health and CMV-seropositive. The sequenced sample was PBMCs. The chain's CDR3 is CASSRTSYEQYF. The DNA of the CDR3 is TGTGCCAGTAGTCGGACTTCCTACGAGCAGTACTTC.